Following are 32 T cell receptor beta chains from one sample sequenced in a study of OX40 agonist ivuxolimab in advanced cancers. TCRdb's table, derived via immunoSEQ multiplex PCR, lists solely in-frame clones and lacks some. The sample carries tens of thousands of clones, about nine tenths recorded once. This specimen was CD4+ or CD8+ T cells sorted from blood, taken in a trial of the OX40 agonist ivuxolimab. These receptors were obtained from an adult with an advanced solid tumor such as melanoma, head and neck, liver or kidney cancer.

The chain combines TRBV5-6 with TRBJ2-2, with TRBD2 identical over 13 bases. V lost 4 bases, J lost 9 bases, and 9 bases stayed unmatched. CDR3 length equals 16 residues. Germline CDR1 reads SGHDT; CDR2 reads YYEEEE. The CDR3 DNA is TGTGCCAGCAGCCTGCGACTAGCGGGAGGCATGAGGGAGCTGTTTTTT. This codes for CASSLRLAGGMRELFF.

The V gene is TRBV5-6, the J gene TRBJ2-7; D call uncertain. The CDR3 totals 16 residues. V gave up 4 bases and J gave up 0 bases, with 17 bases separating them. The V gene's germline CDR1 is SGHDT and CDR2 YYEEEE. CDR3 DNA sequence: TGTGCCAGCAGCCCTGCTTACGGCCCTGACTCCTACGAGCAGTACTTC. It is translated as CASSPAYGPDSYEQYF.

The chain joins TRBV19 to TRBJ2-1; 14 bases are shared with TRBD2. Germline loops: CDR1 LNHDA, CDR2 SQIVND (reference sequence). This CDR3 comprises 19 residues. Trimming removed 5 bases from V and 0 bases from J; junction bases left unmatched: 9. The CDR3 region has the DNA TGTGCCAGTAGTGCCGGACTAGCGGGAGGTCACCCCTCCTACAATGAGCAGTTCTTC. Translating it yields CASSAGLAGGHPSYNEQFF.

The rearrangement joins TRBV9 to TRBJ2-7; weak D call: TRBD2 (6 bases). Germline CDR1 and CDR2: SGDLS and YYNGEE. The V end lost 4 bases, the J end lost 2 bases, and 13 bases lay between the germline ends. This CDR3 has 14 amino acids. The chain's CDR3 is CASSPGTAPYEQYF. The DNA of the CDR3 is TGTGCCAGCAGCCCCGGGACTGCTCCCTACGAGCAGTACTTC.

The chain carries TRBV27 and TRBJ1-1; 7 nucleotides match TRBD1. Germline CDR1 reads MNHEY; CDR2 reads SMNVEV (reference sequence). The CDR3 extends over 18 amino acids. The J segment lost 2 bases and the V segment lost 0 bases, leaving 12 bases of the junction unmatched. CDR3 in amino acids: CASSLSGGIGGYNTEAFF. CDR3 DNA sequence: TGTGCCAGCAGTTTATCGGGGGGAATAGGGGGCTACAACACTGAAGCTTTCTTT.

This rearrangement joins TRBV7-9 to TRBJ2-1; D is unresolved. The CDR3 is 18 amino acids. The germline CDR1 and CDR2 sequences are SEHNR and FQNEAQ (reference sequence). V lost 4 bases and J 1 base, leaving 20 bases between the germline ends. The CDR3 region has the DNA TGTGCCAGCAGCTACCCCTGGGCAGGTAAAAGGTCCTACAATGAGCAGTTCTTC. This encodes CASSYPWAGKRSYNEQFF.

The chain combines TRBV5-6 with TRBJ2-5, with TRBD1 as a possible D gene (6 bases). Germline values: CDR1 SGHDT, CDR2 YYEEEE. The CDR3 totals 17 residues. With 6 bases removed from V and 0 bases from J, the gap between germline ends came to 21 bases. CDR3 coding DNA: TGTGCCAGCACCCCGCTATTCGGTCAGGGGCACCAAGAGACCCAGTACTTC. This translates into CASTPLFGQGHQETQYF.

The chain carries TRBV29-1 and TRBJ2-1, with D perhaps matching TRBD1 or TRBD2 (5 bases each). Germline assignment: CDR1 SQVTM and CDR2 ANQGSEA. This CDR3 spans 10 amino acids. Trimming cost V 6 bases and J 10 bases, with 10 bases left between them. CDR3 sequence: CSVGASEQFF. CDR3 sequence (DNA): TGCAGCGTCGGGGCCAGCGAGCAGTTCTTC.

The chain uses TRBV2 and TRBJ2-2; D ambiguous. CDR1 SNHLY and CDR2 FYNNEI come from the germline V gene. V lost 5 bases, J lost 2 bases, and 3 bases lay in between. CDR3 length: 12 residues. The CDR3 region is CASSSNTGELFF. The CDR3 DNA sequence: TGTGCCAGCAGTTCTAACACCGGGGAGCTGTTTTTT. Full variable domain (remainder filled in from reference TRBV2 and TRBJ2-2): EPEVTQTPSHQVTQMGQEVILRCVPISNHLYFYWYRQILGQKVEFLVSFYNNEISEKSEIFDDQFSVERPDGSNFTLKIRSTKLEDSAMYFCASSSNTGELFFGEGSRLTVL.

This clone was detected a few times. The CDR3 protein is CASSRWTGTGEQYF. For the CDR3, the DNA is TGTGCCAGCAGCCGTTGGACAGGGACGGGCGAGCAGTACTTC. The V and J genes are TRBV5-6 and TRBJ2-7; the match to TRBD1 covers 8 bases. Looked up from germline, CDR1 is SGHDT and CDR2 is YYEEEE. The CDR3 runs 14 residues. V dropped 4 bases and J dropped 6; count of bases not matched to a gene: 9.

The chain combines TRBV7-9 with TRBJ1-5; D possibly corresponds to TRBD1 (5 bases). Trimming left V 5 bases short and J 2 bases short, with 10 bases between. The germline V gene has CDR1 SEHNR and CDR2 FQNEAQ (reference sequence). CDR3 size: 14 residues. The CDR3 nucleotides are TGTGCCAGCAGCGCATCACAGGGCAATCAGCCCCAGCATTTT. Translating it yields CASSASQGNQPQHF.

This clone came up once. The chain recombines TRBV15 with TRBJ2-1, with no clear D. Per the germline V gene, CDR1 is LNHNV and CDR2 is YYDKDF (reference sequence). The V and J ends lost 4 bases and 2 bases respectively, with 9 bases between them. The CDR3 is made up of 14 amino acids. CDR3 nucleotide sequence: TGTGCCACCAGCAATCATGAACCCTACAATGAGCAGTTCTTC. Translation: CATSNHEPYNEQFF.

This clone was seen once. The chain uses TRBV5-1 and TRBJ2-3; D is undetermined. The CDR3 extends over 14 amino acids. Germline V lookup: CDR1 SGHRS, CDR2 YFSETQ. V was shortened by 0 bases and J by 3 bases, with 8 bases between the two germline ends. The CDR3 coding sequence is TGCGCCAGCAGCTTGGCCGGCTTGACAGATACGCAGTATTTT. This encodes CASSLAGLTDTQYF.

This sequence joins TRBV11-3 and TRBJ2-1, with D unclear. Trimming removed 6 bases from V and 6 bases from J, with 12 bases in between. Germline loops: CDR1 SGHNT, CDR2 YENEEA. CDR3 length: 13 amino acids. For the CDR3, the DNA is TGTGCCAGCAGACCGGGTTTGGTCAATGAGCAGTTCTTC. This encodes CASRPGLVNEQFF.

The chain employs TRBV14 and TRBJ2-5; the D is unclear. CDR1 is SGHDN and CDR2 is FVKESK in the germline V gene. Trimming took off 0 bases at V and 5 bases at J, with 10 bases between the two ends. This CDR3 is 14 amino acids long. The CDR3 is CASSQDLRRETQYF. DNA of the CDR3: TGTGCCAGCAGCCAAGATTTGAGGCGGGAGACCCAGTACTTC.

V usage is TRBV28 and J usage is TRBJ2-7; 10 nucleotides line up with TRBD1. The CDR3 runs to 15 residues. With 5 bases clipped from V and 4 bases from J, the junction kept 8 bases outside the gene matches. CDR1 is MDHEN, CDR2 SYDVKM, per germline. CDR3 nucleotide sequence: TGTGCCAGCAGTGGACCGGGACAGGGGATATACGAGCAGTACTTC. It is translated as CASSGPGQGIYEQYF.

This chain connects TRBV28 to TRBJ1-5, with D possibly matching TRBD1 (5 bases). V was pared by 7 bases and J by 8 bases, with 18 bases between. CDR1 is MDHEN, CDR2 SYDVKM, per germline. This CDR3 has 14 amino acids. CDR3: CASKVPLAGEPQHF. The CDR3 bases are TGTGCCAGCAAAGTCCCACTTGCGGGGGAGCCCCAGCATTTT.

V usage is TRBV7-2 and J usage is TRBJ1-1, with a weak D call TRBD1 (6 bases). The CDR3 runs 18 residues. Germline values: CDR1 SGHTA, CDR2 FQGNSA. V was clipped by 4 bases and J by 7 bases, with 28 bases between them. DNA for the CDR3: TGTGCCAGCAGCTCTCTTAGCTCCTCGACGGGGGGCCAACTTGAAGCTTTCTTT. This translates into CASSSLSSSTGGQLEAFF.

The chain carries TRBV7-9 and TRBJ2-1, with 9 bases identical to TRBD2. The CDR3 extends over 18 amino acids. Germline CDR1 and CDR2: SEHNR and FQNEAQ (reference sequence). Germline trimming cut 2 bases from V and 4 bases from J; bases unmatched to any gene: 12. The CDR3 DNA sequence: TGTGCCAGCAGCTTAAGGTTTGGGGCGACTAGCGGATACAATGAGCAGTTCTTC. Translation: CASSLRFGATSGYNEQFF.

V usage is TRBV15 and J usage is TRBJ1-2, with D tentatively TRBD1 (6 bases). The CDR3 is 18 residues long. The V and J ends lost 3 bases and 1 base respectively, with 21 bases between them. The germline V gene encodes CDR1 LNHNV and CDR2 YYDKDF (reference sequence). The CDR3 spells CATSRWGDRKEFNYGYTF. The CDR3 coding sequence is TGTGCCACCAGCAGGTGGGGAGACAGGAAAGAATTTAACTATGGCTACACCTTC.

The rearrangement uses TRBV18 and TRBJ2-7; 8 bases agree with TRBD2. This CDR3 region has 14 residues. With 2 bases clipped from V and 5 bases from J, the junction kept 5 bases outside the gene matches. Germline V gene data show CDR1 as KGHSH and CDR2 as LQKENI. CDR3 DNA: TGTGCCAGCTCACCAAGCGGGAGTCCCGACGAGCAGTACTTC. It codes for CASSPSGSPDEQYF.

The rearrangement joins TRBV27 to TRBJ1-5, with 11 bases matching TRBD1. From germline, CDR1 is MNHEY and CDR2 SMNVEV (reference sequence). CDR3 length: 15 amino acids. V gave up 0 bases and J gave up 9 bases; unmatched junction bases: 4. CDR3 region: CASSLSGQGVRPQHF. CDR3 nucleotides: TGTGCCAGCAGTTTATCGGGACAGGGGGTTCGGCCCCAGCATTTT.

This chain connects TRBV15 to TRBJ1-4; 7 bases are a match to TRBD1. J was trimmed by 4 bases and V by 0 bases; bases with no gene match: 8. Germline V gives CDR1 LNHNV, CDR2 YYDKDF (reference sequence). The CDR3 has 17 residues. In nucleotides, the CDR3 is TGTGCCACCAGCAGAGATGGGGCAGGGGGGATTAATGAAAAACTGTTTTTT. Translated: CATSRDGAGGINEKLFF.

The V call is TRBV7-2, the J call TRBJ2-7; TRBD1 agrees at 7 bases. The CDR3 is 14 residues long. The germline gives CDR1 SGHTA, CDR2 FQGNSA. The trim removed 2 bases at V and 3 bases at J, leaving 4 bases unmatched. CDR3 in DNA: TGTGCCAGCAGCTTATGGGGACAGTTCTACGAGCAGTACTTC. This translates into CASSLWGQFYEQYF.

The chain carries TRBV4-1 and TRBJ2-7, with 9 bases matching TRBD1. This CDR3 spans 15 amino acids. Germline V gene data show CDR1 as MGHRA and CDR2 as YSYEKL. V gave up 0 bases and J gave up 3 bases; unmatched junction bases: 3. DNA for the CDR3: TGCGCCAGCAGCCAAGATGAGGGACAGGGCTACGAGCAGTACTTC. Protein product: CASSQDEGQGYEQYF.

V gene TRBV7-9 combines with J gene TRBJ1-1, with TRBD1 identical over 7 bases. The germline gives CDR1 SEHNR, CDR2 FQNEAQ (reference sequence). This CDR3 region has 16 residues. With 2 bases clipped from V and 0 bases from J, the junction kept 6 bases outside the gene matches. DNA for the CDR3: TGTGCCAGCAGCTTATGGAGAGGGGGCTTGAACACTGAAGCTTTCTTT. Protein: CASSLWRGGLNTEAFF.

This sequence joins TRBV2 and TRBJ2-7; D is possibly TRBD1 or TRBD2 (5 bases each). Trimming pared 4 bases from V and 4 bases from J, leaving 17 bases between. The germline CDR1 and CDR2 sequences are SNHLY and FYNNEI. The CDR3 totals 15 residues. The CDR3 coding sequence is TGTGCCAGCAGTGGATCCAACCGGGACGCTTACGAGCAGTACTTC. This translates into CASSGSNRDAYEQYF.

This clone was seen more than once but under ten times. The genes are TRBV19 and TRBJ1-1; no definite D call. Trimming cost V 3 bases and J 11 bases, with 16 bases left between them. CDR1 and CDR2 (germline): LNHDA, SQIVND (reference sequence). The CDR3 sequence is 13 residues long. CDR3 coding DNA: TGTGCCAGTAGTATGTCAGCTCCGGTCGTTGCTTTCTTT. Its protein is CASSMSAPVVAFF.

The chain's CDR3 is CASSQVVPDRGGEQFF. Written as DNA, the CDR3 is TGCGCCAGCAGCCAAGTCGTGCCCGACAGGGGAGGTGAGCAGTTCTTC. This chain links TRBV4-1 with TRBJ2-1, with TRBD1 identical over 8 bases. V lost 1 base to trimming and J lost 9 bases; unmatched junction nucleotides: 11. This CDR3 is 16 amino acids long. Germline-derived CDR1 and CDR2 are MGHRA and YSYEKL.

This clone was seen a few times. This sequence joins TRBV4-3 and TRBJ2-1; 8 bases fit TRBD2. The CDR3 spans 15 residues. The junction had 8 bases not matched to a gene; V was cut back by 3 bases and J by 7 bases. Germline assignment: CDR1 LGHNA and CDR2 YSLEER. The CDR3 DNA reads TGCGCCAGCAGCCAGTTAGCGGGATATATGAATGAGCAGTTCTTC. Encoded protein: CASSQLAGYMNEQFF.

The gene calls are TRBV6-5 and TRBJ1-2, with D possibly matching TRBD1 (6 bases). The CDR3 consists of 15 residues. With 7 bases removed from V and 10 bases from J, the gap between germline ends came to 25 bases. The germline CDR1 and CDR2 sequences are MNHEY and SVGAGI. This CDR3 reads CASTKKRGARSHYTF. The DNA of the CDR3 is TGTGCCAGCACCAAGAAACGGGGGGCGCGTTCCCACTACACCTTC.

The rearrangement uses TRBV2 and TRBJ1-1; D might be TRBD1 (5 bases). Deletions cut 6 bases from V and 0 bases from J, with 11 bases between. The CDR3 loop spans 14 amino acids. From germline, CDR1 is SNHLY and CDR2 FYNNEI. Here the CDR3 DNA reads TGTGCCAGCAGAGAGGACACCATGAACACTGAAGCTTTCTTT. Its protein is CASREDTMNTEAFF.